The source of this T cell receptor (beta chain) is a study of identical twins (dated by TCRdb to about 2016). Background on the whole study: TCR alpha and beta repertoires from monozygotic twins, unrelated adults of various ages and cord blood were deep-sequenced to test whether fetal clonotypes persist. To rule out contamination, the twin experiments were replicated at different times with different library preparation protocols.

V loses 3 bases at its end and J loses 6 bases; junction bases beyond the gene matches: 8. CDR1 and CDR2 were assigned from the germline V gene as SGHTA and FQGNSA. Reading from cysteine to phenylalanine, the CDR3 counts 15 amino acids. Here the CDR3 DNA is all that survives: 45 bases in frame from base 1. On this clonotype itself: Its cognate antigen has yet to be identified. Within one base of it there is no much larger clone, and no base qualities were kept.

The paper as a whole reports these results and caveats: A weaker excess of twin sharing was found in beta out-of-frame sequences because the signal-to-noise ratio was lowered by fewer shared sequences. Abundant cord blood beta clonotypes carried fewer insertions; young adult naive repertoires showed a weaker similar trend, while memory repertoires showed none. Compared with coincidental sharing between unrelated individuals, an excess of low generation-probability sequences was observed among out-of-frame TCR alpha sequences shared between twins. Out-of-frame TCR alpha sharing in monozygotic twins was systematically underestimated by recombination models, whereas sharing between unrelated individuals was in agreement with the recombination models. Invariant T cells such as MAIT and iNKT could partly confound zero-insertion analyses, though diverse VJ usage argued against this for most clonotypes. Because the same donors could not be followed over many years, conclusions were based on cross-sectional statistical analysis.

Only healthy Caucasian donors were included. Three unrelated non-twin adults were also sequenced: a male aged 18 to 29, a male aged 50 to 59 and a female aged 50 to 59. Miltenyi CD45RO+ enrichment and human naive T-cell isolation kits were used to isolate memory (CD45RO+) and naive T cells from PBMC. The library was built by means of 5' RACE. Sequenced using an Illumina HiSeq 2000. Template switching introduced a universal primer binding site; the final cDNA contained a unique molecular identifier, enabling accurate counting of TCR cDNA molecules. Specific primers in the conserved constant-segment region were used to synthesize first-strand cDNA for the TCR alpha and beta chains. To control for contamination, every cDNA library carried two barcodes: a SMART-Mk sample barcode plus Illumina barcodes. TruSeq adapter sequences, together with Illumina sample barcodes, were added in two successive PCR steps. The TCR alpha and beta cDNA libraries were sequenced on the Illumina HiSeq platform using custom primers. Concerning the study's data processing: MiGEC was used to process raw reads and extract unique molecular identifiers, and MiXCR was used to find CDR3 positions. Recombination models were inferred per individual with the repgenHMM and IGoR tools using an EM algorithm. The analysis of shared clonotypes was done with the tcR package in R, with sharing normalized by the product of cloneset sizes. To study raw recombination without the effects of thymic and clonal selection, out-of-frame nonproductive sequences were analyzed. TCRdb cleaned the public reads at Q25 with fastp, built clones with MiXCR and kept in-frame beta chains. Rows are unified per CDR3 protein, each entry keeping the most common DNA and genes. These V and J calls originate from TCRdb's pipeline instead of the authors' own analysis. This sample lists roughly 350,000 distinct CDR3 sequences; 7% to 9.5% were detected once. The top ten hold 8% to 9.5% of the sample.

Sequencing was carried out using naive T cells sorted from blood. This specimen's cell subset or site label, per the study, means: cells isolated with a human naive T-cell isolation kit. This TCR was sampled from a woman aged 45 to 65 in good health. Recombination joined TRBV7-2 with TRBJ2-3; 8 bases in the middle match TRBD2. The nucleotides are TGTGCCAGCAGCTTCCGAGCCGGGGGGGTGGATACGCAGTATTTT. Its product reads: CASSFRAGGVDTQYF.